Listed below are T cell receptor beta chains from one sample, sequenced in a study of somatic mutations in cytotoxic T cells in rheumatoid arthritis. TCRdb's copy holds only in-frame clones and misses some; the assay was immunoSEQ multiplex PCR. In the table there are approximately 11,000 clones, 74% of which are singletons. The source material was CD8+ T cells sorted from blood. Every receptor here comes from a man between 65 and 85 years old in good health. Both conserved end residues are part of each CDR3. The D gene is left open where the match is weak. Expanded clones are given a class, and other clones once, few, many or no size at all.

V: TRBV7-8
size: few
D: TRBD1
J: TRBJ1-5
CDR3: CASSHRQGWDQPQHF
DNA: TGTGCCAGCAGCCACAGACAGGGTTGGGATCAGCCCCAGCATTTT

V: TRBV6-1
size: NA
D: NA
J: TRBJ1-3
CDR3: CASSIYGSGNTIYF
DNA: TGTGCCAGCAGTATATACGGTTCTGGAAACACCATATATTTT

V: TRBV19
size: NA
D: NA
J: TRBJ1-2
CDR3: CASSHRVGYGYTF
DNA: TGTGCCAGTAGTCACAGGGTCGGCTATGGCTACACCTTC

V: TRBV9
size: NA
D: NA
J: TRBJ2-3
CDR3: CASSVAARSKTDTQYF
DNA: TGTGCCAGCAGCGTAGCGGCTAGATCGAAGACAGATACGCAGTATTTT

V: TRBV30
size: NA
D: NA
J: TRBJ2-1
CDR3: CAWSVRTAYYNEQFF
DNA: TGTGCCTGGAGTGTTCGGACAGCCTACTACAATGAGCAGTTCTTC

V: TRBV5-5
size: NA
D: NA
J: TRBJ2-1
CDR3: CASSLVEVSSVDEQFF
DNA: TGTGCCAGCAGCTTGGTAGAAGTATCGTCGGTCGATGAGCAGTTCTTC

V: TRBV11-2
size: NA
D: NA
J: TRBJ2-7
CDR3: CASHSSGAGYEQYF
DNA: TGTGCCAGCCACTCGTCAGGGGCGGGTTACGAGCAGTACTTC

V: TRBV2
size: NA
D: TRBD2
J: TRBJ2-1
CDR3: CASRKGGSSYNEQFF
DNA: TGTGCCAGCAGGAAAGGCGGGAGTTCCTACAATGAGCAGTTCTTC

V: TRBV27
size: NA
D: NA
J: TRBJ2-7
CDR3: CASSPAGLSYEQYF
DNA: TGTGCCAGCAGTCCGGCAGGCCTCTCCTACGAGCAGTACTTC

V: TRBV2
size: few
D: TRBD2
J: TRBJ2-5
CDR3: CASQEKAGGRETQYF
DNA: TGTGCCAGCCAAGAAAAAGCGGGAGGGCGGGAGACCCAGTACTTC

V: TRBV5-6
size: NA
D: NA
J: TRBJ2-7
CDR3: CASSRQVVVDEQYF
DNA: TGTGCCAGCAGTAGGCAGGTAGTGGTTGACGAGCAGTACTTC

V: TRBV7-6
size: NA
D: NA
J: TRBJ1-1
CDR3: CASSFAGVTEAFF
DNA: TGTGCCAGCAGCTTCGCAGGGGTCACTGAAGCTTTCTTT

V: TRBV4-1
size: NA
D: NA
J: TRBJ2-3
CDR3: CASSGTGPSTDTQYF
DNA: TGCGCCAGCAGCGGCACAGGGCCGAGCACAGATACGCAGTATTTT

V: TRBV6-5
size: NA
D: NA
J: TRBJ2-3
CDR3: CASSYYRATDTQYF
DNA: TGTGCCAGCAGTTACTACAGGGCCACAGATACGCAGTATTTT

V: TRBV4-2
size: NA
D: NA
J: TRBJ2-5
CDR3: CASSQEASPILSETQYF
DNA: TGTGCCAGCAGCCAAGAGGCTAGCCCCATTTTATCAGAGACCCAGTACTTC

V: TRBV19
size: NA
D: TRBD1
J: TRBJ2-7
CDR3: CASSTRDRTYEQYF
DNA: TGTGCCAGTAGTACTCGGGACAGAACCTACGAGCAGTACTTC

V: TRBV7-3
size: few
D: NA
J: TRBJ2-4
CDR3: CASSPRTLDIQYF
DNA: TGTGCCAGCAGCCCGCGGACTTTGGACATTCAGTACTTC

V: TRBV7-8
size: NA
D: NA
J: TRBJ1-4
CDR3: CASSLLSIPRLFF
DNA: TGTGCCAGCAGCTTACTGTCTATTCCTCGACTGTTTTTT

V: TRBV5-1
size: large
D: NA
J: TRBJ2-7
CDR3: CASSQGRETYEQYF
DNA: TGCGCCAGCAGCCAAGGACGGGAAACCTACGAGCAGTACTTC

V: TRBV4-3
size: NA
D: TRBD1
J: TRBJ2-1
CDR3: CASSQGTGDYNEQFF
DNA: TGCGCCAGCAGCCAGGGGACAGGGGATTACAATGAGCAGTTCTTC

V: TRBV11-2
size: NA
D: TRBD1
J: TRBJ2-7
CDR3: CASSWGTGDYEQYF
DNA: TGTGCCAGCAGCTGGGGGACAGGGGACTACGAGCAGTACTTC

V: TRBV19
size: few
D: NA
J: TRBJ1-1
CDR3: CASSIGRNTEAFF
DNA: TGTGCCAGTAGTATCGGCAGGAACACTGAAGCTTTCTTT

V: TRBV4-1
size: NA
D: NA
J: TRBJ2-1
CDR3: CASSQVIARSDEQFF
DNA: TGCGCCAGCAGCCAAGTAATAGCGCGGAGTGATGAGCAGTTCTTC

V: TRBV27
size: NA
D: NA
J: TRBJ2-2
CDR3: CASSLSGTHTGELFF
DNA: TGTGCCAGCAGTTTATCGGGGACGCACACCGGGGAGCTGTTTTTT

V: TRBV27
size: once
D: NA
J: TRBJ2-7
CDR3: CASSLRWGSYEQYF
DNA: TGTGCCAGCAGTTTGAGATGGGGGTCGTACGAGCAGTACTTC

V: TRBV5-4
size: NA
D: NA
J: TRBJ2-7
CDR3: CASSFRGSYEQYF
DNA: TGTGCCAGCAGCTTTCGGGGCTCCTACGAGCAGTACTTC

V: TRBV4-1
size: few
D: NA
J: TRBJ2-7
CDR3: CASSQDPGHEQYF
DNA: TGCGCCAGCAGCCAAGATCCCGGCCACGAGCAGTACTTC

V: TRBV27
size: once
D: NA
J: TRBJ2-1
CDR3: CASSFRTLPSYNEQFF
DNA: TGTGCCAGCAGTTTCAGGACGCTGCCATCCTACAATGAGCAGTTCTTC

V: TRBV5-8
size: few
D: NA
J: TRBJ1-6
CDR3: CASSLTHNSPLHF
DNA: TGTGCCAGCAGCTTGACCCATAATTCACCCCTCCACTTT

V: TRBV11-3
size: few
D: TRBD1
J: TRBJ2-1
CDR3: CASSSRQGPNNEQFF
DNA: TGTGCCAGCAGCTCGAGACAGGGACCTAACAATGAGCAGTTCTTC

V: TRBV27
size: NA
D: TRBD1
J: TRBJ1-6
CDR3: CASSPGTGGSPLHF
DNA: TGTGCCAGCAGTCCCGGGACAGGGGGCTCACCCCTCCACTTT

V: TRBV2
size: NA
D: NA
J: TRBJ1-5
CDR3: CASLSGGNQPQHF
DNA: TGTGCCAGCTTGTCCGGGGGCAATCAGCCCCAGCATTTT

V: TRBV27
size: few
D: NA
J: TRBJ2-1
CDR3: CASNIQGGSYNEQFF
DNA: TGTGCCAGCAACATACAGGGAGGCTCCTACAATGAGCAGTTCTTC

V: TRBV7-9
size: NA
D: NA
J: TRBJ2-5
CDR3: CASSDRTLKETQYF
DNA: TGTGCCAGCAGCGACCGGACTCTTAAAGAGACCCAGTACTTC

V: TRBV9
size: NA
D: NA
J: TRBJ2-2
CDR3: CASGISTETRDTGELFF
DNA: TGTGCCAGCGGTATAAGTACGGAGACCCGGGACACCGGGGAGCTGTTTTTT

V: TRBV5-4
size: NA
D: NA
J: TRBJ2-7
CDR3: CASRRDGRYEQYF
DNA: TGTGCCAGCAGACGTGACGGTCGGTACGAGCAGTACTTC

V: TRBV10-1
size: NA
D: NA
J: TRBJ2-6
CDR3: CARESHPPGANVLTF
DNA: TGCGCCAGGGAGAGTCACCCCCCTGGGGCCAACGTCCTGACTTTC

V: TRBV5-1
size: NA
D: NA
J: TRBJ2-1
CDR3: CASSLTSSPYNEQFF
DNA: TGCGCCAGCAGCTTGACTAGCTCCCCCTACAATGAGCAGTTCTTC

V: TRBV6-5
size: NA
D: NA
J: TRBJ2-7
CDR3: CASSAGYEQYF
DNA: TGTGCTTCGTCAGCGGGCTACGAGCAGTACTTC

V: TRBV9
size: NA
D: NA
J: TRBJ2-7
CDR3: CASSVGGESYEQYF
DNA: TGTGCCAGCAGCGTAGGCGGGGAGTCCTACGAGCAGTACTTC

V: TRBV6-5
size: few
D: NA
J: TRBJ2-7
CDR3: CASSSGSFYEQYF
DNA: TGTGCCAGCAGTTCCGGGAGTTTCTACGAGCAGTACTTC

V: TRBV27
size: NA
D: NA
J: TRBJ1-5
CDR3: CASSGRGSQPQHF
DNA: TGTGCCAGCTCAGGGCGGGGGAGTCAGCCCCAGCATTTT

V: TRBV11-3
size: NA
D: NA
J: TRBJ2-5
CDR3: CASSLWTQETQYF
DNA: TGTGCCAGCAGCTTGTGGACGCAAGAGACCCAGTACTTC

V: TRBV19
size: NA
D: NA
J: TRBJ1-5
CDR3: CASSIWGVGNQPQHF
DNA: TGTGCCAGTAGTATATGGGGAGTCGGCAATCAGCCCCAGCATTTT

V: TRBV7-9
size: NA
D: NA
J: TRBJ1-3
CDR3: CASSSFSDSGNTIYF
DNA: TGTGCCAGCAGCTCCTTCAGTGACTCTGGAAACACCATATATTTT

V: TRBV11-1
size: NA
D: NA
J: TRBJ2-7
CDR3: CASSHQSPEQYF
DNA: TGTGCCAGCAGCCACCAATCTCCCGAGCAGTACTTC

V: TRBV6-1
size: once
D: NA
J: TRBJ1-1
CDR3: CASSVEAWGTEAFF
DNA: TGTGCCAGCAGTGTGGAGGCCTGGGGGACTGAAGCTTTCTTT

V: TRBV11-1
size: NA
D: TRBD2
J: TRBJ2-3
CDR3: CASSQTSGPTDTQYF
DNA: TGTGCCAGCAGCCAGACTAGCGGCCCCACAGATACGCAGTATTTT

V: TRBV7-3
size: NA
D: NA
J: TRBJ1-2
CDR3: CASSSLSTIDIKGYTF
DNA: TGTGCCAGCAGCTCTCTCTCGACGATCGATATAAAAGGCTACACCTTC

V: TRBV6-5
size: NA
D: NA
J: TRBJ2-1
CDR3: CASSNGVLSYNEQFF
DNA: TGTGCCAGCAGTAACGGGGTTTTGTCCTACAATGAGCAGTTCTTC

V: TRBV29-1
size: NA
D: TRBD2
J: TRBJ2-7
CDR3: CSVGGGSGRAEQYF
DNA: TGCAGCGTCGGGGGGGGTAGCGGGAGGGCCGAGCAGTACTTC

V: TRBV7-9
size: NA
D: TRBD2
J: TRBJ2-7
CDR3: CASSLGPGLALYEQYF
DNA: TGTGCCAGCAGCTTAGGTCCGGGACTAGCGTTGTACGAGCAGTACTTC

V: TRBV21-1
size: few
D: NA
J: TRBJ2-7
CDR3: CASSKPGGARVPSYEQYF
DNA: TGTGCCAGCAGCAAACCGGGGGGGGCGAGGGTGCCCTCCTACGAGCAGTACTTC